The next 9 T cell receptor beta chains were all read from a single sample in a study of blood T cell repertoires in COVID-19. Generated by immunoSEQ multiplex PCR, the TCRdb table keeps only in-frame clones and is missing some. The table lists roughly 260,000 clones, 65% to 80% of them singletons, with 4% to 4.5% in the top ten. Sequences were obtained from peripheral blood. These receptors were collected from a woman aged 40 to 49 with active or convalescent COVID-19.

This chain connects TRBV4-2 to TRBJ1-2, with D unresolved. The length of the CDR3 is 14 residues. V was shortened by 0 bases and J by 4 bases, with 9 bases between the two germline ends. Germline V gene data show CDR1 as LGHNA and CDR2 as YNFKEQ. The CDR3 region is CASSQDLETYGYTF. The CDR3 region has the DNA TGTGCCAGCAGCCAAGATCTAGAGACCTATGGCTACACCTTC.

Turning to this clone: At one end, the junction sequence differs from germline, possibly due to a read error. The chain carries TRBV27 and TRBJ2-7; 8 bases agree with TRBD2. CDR1 is MNHEY and CDR2 is SMNVEV in the germline V gene (reference sequence). This CDR3 has 15 residues. The CDR3 sequence: CACRSCGGPSYEQYF. Here the CDR3 DNA reads TGTGCCTGCAGGTCTTGCGGGGGGCCATCCTACGAGCAGTACTTC.

The J gene is TRBJ1-3, the V gene TRBV24-1; D not certain. CDR3 size: 12 residues. V lost 1 base and J lost 9, with 6 bases in between. The germline gives CDR1 KGHDR, CDR2 SFDVKD. The CDR3: CATSDFSGTIYF. CDR3 DNA: TGTGCCACCAGTGATTTTTCGGGCACCATATATTTT.

This sequence joins TRBV12-2 and TRBJ2-7; TRBD2, as called in the table, went unchecked against the DNA. TRBV12-2 is recorded as a pseudogene. This CDR3 region has 12 residues. For the CDR3, the DNA is TGTGCAAGTCTGCTAGCGGGTTACGAGCAGTACGTC. Protein sequence: CASLLAGYEQYV.

A remark on this clone: Different DNA sequences within this sample yield the same CDR3. This rearrangement joins TRBV7-2 to TRBJ1-4; 9 bases fit TRBD1. Germline values: CDR1 SGHTA, CDR2 FQGNSA. The trim removed 2 bases at V and 2 bases at J, leaving 6 bases unmatched. CDR3 length: 17 amino acids. CDR3 coding DNA: TGTGCCAGCAGCTTACTACGGGGACAGGGCACTAATGAAAAACTGTTTTTT. This translates into CASSLLRGQGTNEKLFF.

The genes are TRBV5-1 and TRBJ1-2; TRBD1 is a possible D gene (6 bases). V dropped 0 bases and J dropped 7 bases, with 16 bases sitting between them. CDR3 length: 15 residues. Germline CDR1 and CDR2: SGHRS and YFSETQ. The CDR3 DNA sequence: TGCGCCAGCAGCTTGGGACAGGCCCGGACACGTGGCTACACCTTC. Its protein is CASSLGQARTRGYTF.

The chain is built from TRBV19 and TRBJ1-5; 8 nucleotides match TRBD1. V dropped 10 bases and J dropped 5; count of bases not matched to a gene: 7. CDR1 is LNHDA and CDR2 is SQIVND in the germline V gene (reference sequence). CDR3 length: 13 residues. DNA for the CDR3: TGTGCCACCGGAGACAGGGGATATCAGCCCCAGCATTTT. It codes for CATGDRGYQPQHF.

The rearrangement uses TRBV19 and TRBJ1-6; D uncertain. CDR1 and CDR2 (germline): LNHDA, SQIVND (reference sequence). The CDR3 runs 16 residues. Trimming left V 8 bases short and J 5 bases short, with 19 bases between. The CDR3 DNA reads as TGTGCCAGTTCCCCCACTCTAGAAGAACATAATTCACCCCTCCACTTT. It codes for CASSPTLEEHNSPLHF.

The rearrangement uses TRBV12-3 or TRBV12-4 and TRBJ1-1, with no clear D. V gave up 6 bases and J gave up 6 bases, with 14 bases separating them. CDR3 length: 13 residues. The CDR3 DNA sequence: TGTGCCAGCAGCCAAATGAGGGCAGCTGAAGCTTTCTTT. This gives the protein CASSQMRAAEAFF.